The source of this T cell receptor (beta chain) is a study of regulatory T cells in long-lasting Graves disease. Stated time point: persistent/refractory GD, antithyroid drugs over 5 years with positive TRAb. PBMC RNA was the source of the TCR library. Graves' disease diagnoses used American Thyroid Association guidelines. With iRepertoire HTBI primers and Arm-PCR of CDR3 regions, TCR beta libraries were built. TCRdb re-analysed the multiplex PCR reads in MiXCR, keeping a single row per CDR3 protein. Found here are roughly 500,000 distinct CDR3 sequences, 20% to 25% of them singletons; the top ten hold roughly 7.1%. Study-level findings and limits: When disease was persistent, TRBV28, TRBJ1-2 and TRBJ2-5 were the favored segments. Analysis covered peripheral blood alone, not thyroid tissue.

The germline gives CDR1 SEHNR, CDR2 FQNEAQ (reference sequence). CDR3 length: 14 residues. The V end lost 1 base, the J end lost 1 base, and 7 bases lay between the germline ends. This clonotype was recorded at least ten times. Its target is not known. V and J are TRBV7-9 and TRBJ2-5; D remains unclear. The sequencing here drew on peripheral blood mononuclear cells (PBMCs), taken when the disease was refractory, from a patient treated with antithyroid drugs. This clonotype was obtained from a female donor with Graves disease. CDR3 residues: CASSLVAFQETQYF. The CDR3 DNA reads TGTGCCAGCAGCTTAGTGGCTTTCCAAGAGACCCAGTACTTC.